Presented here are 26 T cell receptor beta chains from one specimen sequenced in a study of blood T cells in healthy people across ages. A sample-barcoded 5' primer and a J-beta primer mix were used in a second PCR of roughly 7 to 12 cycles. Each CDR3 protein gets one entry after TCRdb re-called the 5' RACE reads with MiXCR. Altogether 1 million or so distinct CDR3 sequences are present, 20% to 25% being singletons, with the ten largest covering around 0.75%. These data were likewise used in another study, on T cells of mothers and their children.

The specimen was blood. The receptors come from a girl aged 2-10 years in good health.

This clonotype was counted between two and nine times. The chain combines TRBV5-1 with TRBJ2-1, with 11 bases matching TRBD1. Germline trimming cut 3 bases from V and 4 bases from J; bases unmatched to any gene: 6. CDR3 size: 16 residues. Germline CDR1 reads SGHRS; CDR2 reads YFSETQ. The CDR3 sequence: CASSSTDRGRYNEQFF. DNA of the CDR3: TGCGCCAGCAGCTCAACGGACAGGGGGCGATACAATGAGCAGTTCTTC.

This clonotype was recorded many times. The CDR3 loop is CASWTLTGRRPYEQYF. The CDR3 nucleotides read TGTGCCAGTTGGACACTGACAGGGCGGCGCCCCTACGAGCAGTACTTC. This chain connects TRBV7-2 to TRBJ2-7, with 7 bases aligning to TRBD1. CDR1 SGHTA and CDR2 FQGNSA come from the germline V gene. There are 16 residues in the CDR3. The V and J ends lost 9 bases and 2 bases, in that order; junction bases with no gene match: 16.

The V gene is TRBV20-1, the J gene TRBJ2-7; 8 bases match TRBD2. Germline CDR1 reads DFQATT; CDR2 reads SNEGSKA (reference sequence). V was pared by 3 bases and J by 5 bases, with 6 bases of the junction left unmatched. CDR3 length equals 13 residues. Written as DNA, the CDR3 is TGCAGTGCTAGGCGGGAGGTCGGTGACGAGCAGTACTTC. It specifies CSARREVGDEQYF.

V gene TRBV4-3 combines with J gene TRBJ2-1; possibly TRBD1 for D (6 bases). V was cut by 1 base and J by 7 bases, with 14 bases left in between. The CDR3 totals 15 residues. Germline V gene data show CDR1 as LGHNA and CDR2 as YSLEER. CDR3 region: CASSQVGALKNEQFF. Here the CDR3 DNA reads TGCGCCAGCAGCCAAGTGGGGGCACTGAAGAATGAGCAGTTCTTC.

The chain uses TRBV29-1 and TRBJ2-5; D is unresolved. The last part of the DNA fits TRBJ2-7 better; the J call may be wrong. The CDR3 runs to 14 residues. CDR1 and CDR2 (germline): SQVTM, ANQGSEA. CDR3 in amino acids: CSVVSVVQSYEQYF. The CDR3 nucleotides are TGCAGCGTTGTGTCAGTAGTCCAGTCCTACGAGCAGTACTTC.

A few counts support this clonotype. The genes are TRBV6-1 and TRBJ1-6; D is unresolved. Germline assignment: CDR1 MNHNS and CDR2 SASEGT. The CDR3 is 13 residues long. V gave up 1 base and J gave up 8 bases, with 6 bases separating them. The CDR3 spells CASSEEVYSPLHF. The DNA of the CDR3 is TGTGCCAGCAGTGAAGAGGTCTATTCACCCCTCCACTTT.

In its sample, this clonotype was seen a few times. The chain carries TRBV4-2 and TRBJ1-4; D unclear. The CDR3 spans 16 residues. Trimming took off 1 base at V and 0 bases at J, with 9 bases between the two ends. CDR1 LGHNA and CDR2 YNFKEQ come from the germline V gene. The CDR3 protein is CASSQVWVATNEKLFF. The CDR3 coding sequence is TGTGCCAGCAGCCAAGTCTGGGTCGCAACTAATGAAAAACTGTTTTTT.

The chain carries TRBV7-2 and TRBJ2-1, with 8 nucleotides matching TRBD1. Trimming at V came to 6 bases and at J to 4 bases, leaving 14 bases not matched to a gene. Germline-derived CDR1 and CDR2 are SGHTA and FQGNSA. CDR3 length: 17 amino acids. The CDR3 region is CASSKKGQGETYNEQFF. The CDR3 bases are TGTGCCAGCAGTAAAAAAGGACAGGGAGAAACTTACAATGAGCAGTTCTTC.

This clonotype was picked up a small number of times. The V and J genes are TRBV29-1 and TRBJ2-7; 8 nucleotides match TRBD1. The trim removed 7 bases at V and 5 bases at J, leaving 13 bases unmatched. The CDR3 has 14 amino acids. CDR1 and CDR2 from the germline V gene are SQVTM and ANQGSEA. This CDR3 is CSAEKGQGRNEQYF. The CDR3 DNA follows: TGCAGCGCCGAGAAAGGACAGGGCAGGAACGAGCAGTACTTC.

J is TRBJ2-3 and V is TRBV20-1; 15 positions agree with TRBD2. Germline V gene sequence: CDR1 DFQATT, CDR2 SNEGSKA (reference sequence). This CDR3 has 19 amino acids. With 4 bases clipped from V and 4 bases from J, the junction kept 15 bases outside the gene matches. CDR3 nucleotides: TGCAGTGCTACGTACTTCGGACTAGCGGGGGGGCCATCGGCAGATACGCAGTATTTT. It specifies CSATYFGLAGGPSADTQYF.

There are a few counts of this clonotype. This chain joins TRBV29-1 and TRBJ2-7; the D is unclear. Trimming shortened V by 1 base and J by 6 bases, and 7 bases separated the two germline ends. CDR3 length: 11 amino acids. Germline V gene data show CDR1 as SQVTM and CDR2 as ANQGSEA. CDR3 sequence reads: CSVEGSSEQYF. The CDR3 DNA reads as TGCAGCGTTGAAGGGTCGAGCGAGCAGTACTTC.

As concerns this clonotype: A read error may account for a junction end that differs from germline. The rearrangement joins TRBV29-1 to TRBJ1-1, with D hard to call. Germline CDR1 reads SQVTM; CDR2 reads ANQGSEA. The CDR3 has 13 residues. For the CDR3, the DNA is TGCAGCGTTGTGGCGTTCTTGAACACTGAGGCTTTCTTT. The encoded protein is CSVVAFLNTEAFF. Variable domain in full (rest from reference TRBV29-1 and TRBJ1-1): SAVISQKPSRDICQRGTSLTIQCQVDSQVTMMFWYRQQPGQSLTLIATANQGSEATYESGFVIDKFPISRPNLTFSTLTVSNMSPEDSSIYLCSVVAFLNTEAFFGQGTRLTVV.

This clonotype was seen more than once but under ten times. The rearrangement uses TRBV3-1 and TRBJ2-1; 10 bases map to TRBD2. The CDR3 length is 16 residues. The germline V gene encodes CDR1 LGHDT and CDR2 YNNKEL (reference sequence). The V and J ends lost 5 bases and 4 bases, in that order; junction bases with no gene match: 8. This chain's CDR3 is CASSIPGLARYNEQFF. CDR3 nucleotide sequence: TGTGCCAGCAGCATACCGGGACTAGCGAGGTACAATGAGCAGTTCTTC.

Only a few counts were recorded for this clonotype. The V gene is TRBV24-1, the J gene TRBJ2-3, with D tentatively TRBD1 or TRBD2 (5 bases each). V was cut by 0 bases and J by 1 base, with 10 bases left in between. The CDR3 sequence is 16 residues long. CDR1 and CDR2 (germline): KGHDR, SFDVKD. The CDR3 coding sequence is TGTGCCACCAGTGATTTGCCAGGGACGGGCACAGATACGCAGTATTTT. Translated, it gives CATSDLPGTGTDTQYF.

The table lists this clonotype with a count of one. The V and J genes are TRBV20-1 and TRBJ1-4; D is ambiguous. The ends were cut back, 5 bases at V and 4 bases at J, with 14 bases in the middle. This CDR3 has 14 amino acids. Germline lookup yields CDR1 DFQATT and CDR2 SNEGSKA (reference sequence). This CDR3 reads CSAPVWGNNEKLFF. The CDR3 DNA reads TGCAGTGCTCCCGTTTGGGGAAATAATGAAAAACTGTTTTTT.

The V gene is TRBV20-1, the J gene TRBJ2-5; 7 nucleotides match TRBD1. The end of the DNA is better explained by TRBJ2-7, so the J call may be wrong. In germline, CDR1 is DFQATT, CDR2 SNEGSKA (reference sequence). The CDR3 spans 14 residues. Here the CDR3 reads CSARDRDRSYEQYF. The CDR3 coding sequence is TGCAGTGCTAGAGATCGGGACAGATCCTACGAGCAGTACTTC.

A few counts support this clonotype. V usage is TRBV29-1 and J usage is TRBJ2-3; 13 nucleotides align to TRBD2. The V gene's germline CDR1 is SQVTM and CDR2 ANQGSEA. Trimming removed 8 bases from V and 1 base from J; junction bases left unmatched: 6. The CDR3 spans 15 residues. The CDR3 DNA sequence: TGCAGCTTCGGAGGACTAGCGGGGGGCACAGATACGCAGTATTTT. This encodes CSFGGLAGGTDTQYF.

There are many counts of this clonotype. CDR3 nucleotides: TGCAGTGCTAGAAGGGGGCTCAACACTGAAGCTTTCTTT. Translation gives CSARRGLNTEAFF. This chain uses TRBV20-1 with TRBJ1-1, with 7 positions matching TRBD1. The junction had 2 bases not matched to a gene; V was cut back by 2 bases and J by 2 bases. The CDR3 runs 13 residues. The germline CDR1 and CDR2 sequences are DFQATT and SNEGSKA (reference sequence).

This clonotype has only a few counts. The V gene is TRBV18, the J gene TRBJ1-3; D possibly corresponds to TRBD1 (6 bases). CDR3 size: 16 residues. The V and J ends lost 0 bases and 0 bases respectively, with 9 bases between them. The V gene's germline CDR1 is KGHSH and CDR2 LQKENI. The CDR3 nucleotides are TGTGCCAGCTCACCACCGGCAGGGGACTCTGGAAACACCATATATTTT. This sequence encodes CASSPPAGDSGNTIYF. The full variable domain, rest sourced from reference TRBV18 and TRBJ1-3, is NAGVMQNPRHLVRRRGQEARLRCSPMKGHSHVYWYRQLPEEGLKFMVYLQKENIIDESGMPKERFSAEFPKEGPSILRIQQVVRGDSAAYFCASSPPAGDSGNTIYFGEGSWLTVV.

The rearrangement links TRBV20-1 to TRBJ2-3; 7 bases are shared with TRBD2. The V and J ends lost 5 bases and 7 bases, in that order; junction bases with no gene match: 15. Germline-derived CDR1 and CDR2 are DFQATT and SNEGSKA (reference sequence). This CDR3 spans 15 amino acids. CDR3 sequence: CSAGPTSPSWNTQYF. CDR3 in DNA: TGCAGTGCTGGTCCGACTAGCCCCAGTTGGAATACGCAGTATTTT.

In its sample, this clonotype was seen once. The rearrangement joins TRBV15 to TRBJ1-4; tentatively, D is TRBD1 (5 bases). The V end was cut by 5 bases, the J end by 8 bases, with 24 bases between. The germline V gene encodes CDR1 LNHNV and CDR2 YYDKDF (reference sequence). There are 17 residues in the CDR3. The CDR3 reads CATSDLVPGGIGEKLFF. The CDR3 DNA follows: TGTGCCACCAGCGACCTTGTCCCCGGGGGAATAGGGGAAAAACTGTTTTTT.

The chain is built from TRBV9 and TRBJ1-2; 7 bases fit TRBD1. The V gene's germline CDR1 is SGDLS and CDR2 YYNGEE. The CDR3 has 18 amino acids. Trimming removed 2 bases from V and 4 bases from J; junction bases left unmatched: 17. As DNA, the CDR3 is TGTGCCAGCAGCGTTGCCCCACAGGGGCTCTCAGGCGGCTATGGCTACACCTTC. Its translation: CASSVAPQGLSGGYGYTF. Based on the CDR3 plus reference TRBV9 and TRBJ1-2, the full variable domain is DSGVTQTPKHLITATGQRVTLRCSPRSGDLSVYWYQQSLDQGLQFLIQYYNGEERAKGNILERFSAQQFPDLHSELNLSSLELGDSALYFCASSVAPQGLSGGYGYTFGSGTRLTVV.

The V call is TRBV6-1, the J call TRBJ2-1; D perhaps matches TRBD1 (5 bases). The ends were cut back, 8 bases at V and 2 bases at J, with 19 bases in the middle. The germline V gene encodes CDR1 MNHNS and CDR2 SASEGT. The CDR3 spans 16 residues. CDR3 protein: CASCHQGRATYNEQFF. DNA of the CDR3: TGTGCCAGCTGTCATCAAGGCAGGGCCACCTACAATGAGCAGTTCTTC.

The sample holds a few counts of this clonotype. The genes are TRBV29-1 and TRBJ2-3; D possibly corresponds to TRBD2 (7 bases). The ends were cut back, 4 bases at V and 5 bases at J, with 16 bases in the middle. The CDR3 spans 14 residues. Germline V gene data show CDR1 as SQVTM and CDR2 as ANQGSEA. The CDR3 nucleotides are TGCAGCGTTGCAGAGGGGGGCGGGGGAGATACGCAGTATTTT. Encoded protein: CSVAEGGGGDTQYF.

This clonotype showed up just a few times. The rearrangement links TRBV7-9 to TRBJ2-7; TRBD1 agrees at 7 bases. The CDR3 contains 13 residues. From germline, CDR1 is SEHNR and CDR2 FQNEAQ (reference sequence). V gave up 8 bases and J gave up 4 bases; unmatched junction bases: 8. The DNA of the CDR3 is TGTGCCAGCTCCGACAGGGAGTCATACGAGCAGTACTTC. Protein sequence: CASSDRESYEQYF. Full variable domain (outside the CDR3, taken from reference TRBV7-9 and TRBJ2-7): DTGVSQNPRHKITKRGQNVTFRCDPISEHNRLYWYRQTLGQGPEFLTYFQNEAQLEKSRLLSDRFSAERPKGSFSTLEIQRTEQGDSAMYLCASSDRESYEQYFGPGTRLTVT.

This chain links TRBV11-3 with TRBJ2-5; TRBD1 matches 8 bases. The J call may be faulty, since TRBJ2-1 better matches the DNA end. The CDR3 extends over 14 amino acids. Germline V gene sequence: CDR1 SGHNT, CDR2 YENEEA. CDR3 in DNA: TGTGCCAGCTGCACGAAGGACAGGGTCGATGAGCAGTTCTTC. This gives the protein CASCTKDRVDEQFF.